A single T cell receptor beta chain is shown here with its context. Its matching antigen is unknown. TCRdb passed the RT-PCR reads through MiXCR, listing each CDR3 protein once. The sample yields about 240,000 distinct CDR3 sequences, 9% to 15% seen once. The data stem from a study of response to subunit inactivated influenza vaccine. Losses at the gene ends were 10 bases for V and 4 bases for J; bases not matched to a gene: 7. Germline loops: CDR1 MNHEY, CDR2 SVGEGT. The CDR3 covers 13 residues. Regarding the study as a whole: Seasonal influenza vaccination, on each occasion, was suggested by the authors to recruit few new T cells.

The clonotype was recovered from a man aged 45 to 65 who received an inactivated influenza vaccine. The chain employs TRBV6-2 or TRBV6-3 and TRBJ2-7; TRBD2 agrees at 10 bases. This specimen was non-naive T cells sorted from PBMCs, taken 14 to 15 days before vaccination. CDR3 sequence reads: CATRTSGPYEQYF. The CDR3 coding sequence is TGTGCCACCCGGACTAGCGGTCCGTACGAGCAGTACTTC.